This T cell receptor beta chain was sequenced in a study of shared clonotypes between healthy human individuals. Findings of the study overall: In this cohort, only blood was sampled, and tissue repertoires likely differ. Non-shared clonotypes had lower generation probabilities than clonotypes shared by all four sorted-subset donors.

The CDR3 totals 14 residues. V dropped 1 base and J dropped 3 bases, with 12 bases sitting between them. Germline CDR1 reads SQVTM; CDR2 reads ANQGSEA. Samples underwent the assay at deep level. Genomic DNA per cell subset filled all wells of several immunoSEQ plates. Clones were sequenced by immunoSEQ multiplex PCR, and TCRdb holds only the in-frame ones, with some missing. This table holds approximately 340,000 clones, about 73% found once. In the case of this clone: Its antigen is unidentified.

The specimen was memory CD4+ T cells sorted from blood. Subset described: CD45RA-negative fraction. The chain couples TRBV29-1 to TRBJ2-5; D is tentatively TRBD1 or TRBD2 (5 bases each). The TCR originated in a man younger than 45 in good health. Here the CDR3 reads CSVEGGPGKETQYF. CDR3 coding DNA: TGCAGCGTTGAAGGGGGACCGGGAAAAGAGACCCAGTACTTC.